Detailed here is one TCR beta chain. These data come from a study of shared clonotypes between healthy human individuals. CD45RO negativity and positive selection for CCR7 defined naive CD8 cells, a population that excluded terminally differentiated effector memory CD45RA+ cells. Produced via immunoSEQ multiplex PCR; TCRdb's table is partial and in-frame only. This table has a few hundred thousand clones, 95% to 96% appearing once. What was sequenced was naive CD8+ T cells sorted from blood. The receptor's source is a woman aged 30 to 39 in good health.

As DNA, the CDR3 is TGTGCCAGCAGCCCCGGACTAGCGGGAGGGCCCTCCTACAATGAGCAGTTCTTC. Translation gives CASSPGLAGGPSYNEQFF. V is TRBV11-3 and J is TRBJ2-1; 15 nucleotides align to TRBD2. The CDR3 loop spans 18 amino acids. Germline V gene data show CDR1 as SGHNT and CDR2 as YENEEA. After removal of 5 bases from V and 0 bases from J, the junction contained 5 bases not matched to a gene. Variable domain in full (rest from reference TRBV11-3 and TRBJ2-1): EAGVVQSPRYKIIEKKQPVAFWCNPISGHNTLYWYLQNLGQGPELLIRYENEEAVDDSQLPKDRFSAERLKGVDSTLKIQPAELGDSAVYLCASSPGLAGGPSYNEQFFGPGTRLTVL.